These T cell receptor beta chains were read from a single sample in a study of STAT5B mutations in CD4+ large granular lymphocyte leukemia. The protocol was immunoSEQ multiplex PCR, while the TCRdb copy is restricted to in-frame clones and leaves out a portion. The repertoire has roughly 1,200 clones, about 77% of them found once; the top ten carry under 96%. Sequenced material: PBMCs. These receptors were taken from an older man with CD4+ T-cell large granular lymphocyte leukemia. The CDR3 runs from the conserved cysteine through the conserved F or W. The D gene is left open where the match is weak. The size entry is marked missing in some rows and otherwise reads once, few, many or a size class.

TRBV5-8	NA	TRBJ1-2	NA	CASSSDSRNGYTF	TGTGCCAGCAGCTCGGACTCAAGGAATGGCTACACCTTC
TRBV30	NA	TRBJ2-3	NA	CAWSLGLTDTQYF	TGTGCCTGGAGTTTGGGACTCACAGATACGCAGTATTTT
TRBV29-1	NA	TRBJ2-6	NA	CSATGSGANVLTF	TGCAGCGCTACAGGGTCTGGGGCCAACGTCCTGACTTTC
TRBV5-1	NA	TRBJ2-6	NA	CASRGLASGANVLTF	TGCGCCAGCAGGGGGTTGGCCTCTGGGGCCAACGTCCTGACTTTC
TRBV10-3	NA	TRBJ1-2	TRBD1	CAISEPTGTGYTF	TGTGCCATCAGTGAGCCGACAGGGACCGGCTACACCTTC
TRBV5-4	NA	TRBJ2-4	TRBD1	CASSWGTGRNIQYF	TGTGCCAGCAGCTGGGGGACAGGTAGAAACATTCAGTACTTC
TRBV28	few	TRBJ1-2	NA	CASSPHSNYGYTF	TGTGCCAGCAGTCCTCATTCTAACTATGGCTACACCTTC
TRBV6-7	few	TRBJ2-7	TRBD1	CASSYQGQSKQYF	TGTGCCAGCAGTTACCAGGGACAGAGTAAGCAGTACTTC
TRBV6-5	NA	TRBJ1-1	TRBD1	CASSGTGGNTEAFF	TGTGCCAGCAGTGGGACAGGGGGGAACACTGAAGCTTTCTTT
TRBV5-1	few	TRBJ1-1	TRBD1	CASSLQRTGEAFF	TGCGCCAGCAGCTTGCAGCGGACAGGGGAAGCTTTCTTT
TRBV30	NA	TRBJ1-2	NA	CAWSGYTQDNYGYTF	TGTGCCTGGAGTGGCTACACCCAGGATAACTATGGCTACACCTTC
TRBV2	NA	TRBJ2-5	NA	CASRISQHRDQYF	TGTGCCAGCAGAATAAGCCAACACCGGGACCAGTACTTC
TRBV6-5	NA	TRBJ2-4	NA	CASSPGAVNIQYF	TGTGCCAGCTCCCCGGGGGCGGTAAACATTCAGTACTTC
TRBV5-1	NA	TRBJ2-7	NA	CASSPYVGYEQYF	TGCGCCAGCAGCCCGTACGTGGGCTACGAGCAGTACTTC
TRBV5-1	NA	TRBJ1-1	TRBD1	CASSQTGQGFTEAFF	TGCGCCAGCAGCCAAACGGGACAGGGGTTCACTGAAGCTTTCTTT
TRBV14	NA	TRBJ1-1	NA	CASSQQQGTEAFF	TGTGCCAGCAGTCAACAACAGGGAACTGAAGCTTTCTTT
TRBV5-1	NA	TRBJ2-7	NA	CASSLGTGVDQYF	TGCGCCAGCAGCTTGGGGACTGGAGTCGACCAGTACTTC
TRBV18	few	TRBJ1-5	NA	CASSPAQLNQPQHF	TGTGCCAGCTCACCGGCGCAGTTGAATCAGCCCCAGCATTTT
TRBV5-1	NA	TRBJ2-1	NA	CASSLQPGVLYNEQFF	TGCGCCAGCAGCCTTCAACCGGGAGTTCTCTACAATGAGCAGTTCTTC
TRBV7-8	few	TRBJ2-2	TRBD2	CASSLDFLGTSGTGELFF	TGTGCCAGCAGCTTAGATTTCTTGGGGACTAGCGGGACCGGGGAGCTGTTTTTT
TRBV5-1	NA	TRBJ1-4	TRBD1	CASSYGQGTNEKLFF	TGCGCCAGCAGCTACGGACAGGGAACTAATGAAAAACTGTTTTTT
TRBV6-5	NA	TRBJ1-5	NA	CASRNRRENQPQHF	TGTGCCAGCAGAAACCGAAGGGAAAATCAGCCCCAGCATTTT
TRBV5-4	NA	TRBJ1-2	TRBD1	CASSLQGANYGYTF	TGTGCCAGCAGCCTACAGGGGGCTAACTATGGCTACACCTTC
TRBV7-2	NA	TRBJ2-2	NA	CASSFWGRGEAGELFF	TGTGCCAGCAGCTTCTGGGGTCGCGGGGAAGCCGGGGAGCTGTTTTTT
TRBV5-6	NA	TRBJ1-2	NA	CASSLRGGKVGYTF	TGTGCCAGCAGCTTGAGGGGGGGCAAAGTTGGCTACACCTTC
TRBV30	few	TRBJ1-1	TRBD1	CAWSGDRGITEAFF	TGTGCCTGGAGTGGAGACAGGGGTATCACTGAAGCTTTCTTT
TRBV5-1	few	TRBJ1-1	NA	CASSLLGNTEAFF	TGCGCCAGCAGCTTGCTGGGAAACACTGAAGCTTTCTTT
TRBV7-2	once	TRBJ2-7	NA	CASSLGGTRAAYEQYF	TGTGCCAGCAGCTTAGGGGGCACTAGGGCTGCCTACGAGCAGTACTTC
TRBV5-1	NA	TRBJ2-5	NA	CASSFNRERNQETQYF	TGCGCCAGCAGCTTTAACAGGGAGCGGAACCAAGAGACCCAGTACTTC
TRBV14	NA	TRBJ2-2	TRBD2	CASSHSGGPSNTGELFF	TGTGCCAGCAGCCATAGCGGGGGGCCTTCGAACACCGGGGAGCTGTTTTTT
TRBV19	NA	TRBJ2-3	NA	CASSPGTPSTDTQYF	TGTGCCAGTAGCCCCGGGACACCTAGCACAGATACGCAGTATTTT
TRBV5-6	NA	TRBJ2-3	NA	CASSLSADTQYF	TGTGCCAGCAGCTTGTCGGCAGATACGCAGTATTTT
TRBV14	NA	TRBJ1-2	NA	CASSQLREAYGYTF	TGTGCCAGCAGCCAACTCAGGGAAGCCTATGGCTACACCTTC
TRBV29-1	NA	TRBJ2-1	TRBD2	CSVRTSGGLINEQFF	TGCAGCGTGCGGACTAGCGGGGGGCTCATAAATGAGCAGTTCTTC
TRBV6-6	NA	TRBJ1-2	TRBD1	CASSSSGQGYEGYTF	TGTGCCAGCAGTTCCTCGGGACAGGGGTATGAGGGCTACACCTTC
TRBV6-6	NA	TRBJ1-5	NA	CASSGQYNQPQHF	TGTGCCAGCAGTGGACAGTACAATCAGCCCCAGCATTTT
TRBV7-2	few	TRBJ1-6	NA	CASSFGRNSPLHF	TGTGCCAGCAGCTTTGGGCGGAATTCACCCCTCCACTTT